This T cell receptor beta chain was profiled in a study of blood T cell repertoires in COVID-19. Study information: Both acute and convalescent COVID-19 samples were obtained from the United States, Italy and Spain. T cells, B-cell-depleted T cells, or PBMCs provided the cDNA or gDNA that served as material.

Authors' processing steps: Estimation of nucleated cell counts relied on the amplification of reference gene primers. Only in-frame clones appear in the TCRdb table, and some are missing; sequencing was by immunoSEQ multiplex PCR. The DNA was the basis for D and trimming; V, J and clone size are from that table. The table includes fewer than 200,000 clones, around four fifths detected once. This clone was counted a single time. After removal of 6 bases from V and 8 bases from J, the junction contained 13 bases not matched to a gene. Germline V gives CDR1 GTSNPN, CDR2 SVGIG (reference sequence). This CDR3 has 14 residues.

The chain is built from TRBV30 and TRBJ1-2; TRBD1 aligns across 9 bases. The sequence derives from an elderly woman with acute or convalescent COVID-19. The sequencing sample was made of peripheral blood. CDR3 sequence: CACGQGFILWGYTF. CDR3 nucleotides: TGTGCCTGTGGACAGGGGTTTATTTTATGGGGCTACACCTTC.